A selection of T cell receptor beta chains follows, all from one sample in a study of T cell responses to AZD1222 COVID-19 vaccine. Some clones are missing from TCRdb's copy, which holds only in-frame ones; the method was immunoSEQ multiplex PCR. The sample carries tens of thousands of clones, approximately 86% recorded once. Sequencing was performed on peripheral blood, taken on day 0 of AZD1222 vaccination. Receptor source: an adult in good health. Each CDR3 is given with its conserved first and last residue. The order of the fields is D gene, J gene, V gene, clone size, CDR3 protein, CDR3 DNA. The D gene is left open where the match is weak. Clone size appears in some rows only: once, few, many, or a class for an expanded clone.

-	TRBJ1-1	TRBV27	-	CASSQWDGYTEAFF	TGTGCCAGCAGTCAATGGGACGGGTACACTGAAGCTTTCTTT
TRBD2	TRBJ2-2	TRBV5-1	-	CASGLAGSTGELFF	TGCGCCAGCGGACTAGCGGGAAGCACCGGGGAGCTGTTTTTT
-	TRBJ2-7	TRBV6-2/TRBV6-3	once	CASSYSPYEQYF	TGTGCCAGCAGTTACTCGCCTTACGAGCAGTACTTC
TRBD1	TRBJ2-7	TRBV6-5	-	CASSYRDRTYEQYF	TGTGCCAGCAGTTACCGGGACAGGACCTACGAGCAGTACTTC
-	TRBJ2-1	TRBV7-9	-	CASSLRLEQFF	TGTGCCAGCAGCTTAAGGCTTGAGCAGTTCTTC
TRBD1	TRBJ1-4	TRBV28	-	CASLHRGREKLFF	TGTGCCAGTCTTCACAGGGGGCGCGAAAAACTGTTTTTT
-	TRBJ1-2	TRBV3-1/TRBV3-2	-	CASSLRGGYTF	TGTGCCAGCAGCCTAAGGGGTGGCTACACCTTC
-	TRBJ1-1	TRBV6-4	-	CASSDRDGTEAFF	TGTGCCAGCAGTGACAGGGACGGCACTGAAGCTTTCTTT
-	TRBJ1-1	TRBV2	-	CASSASSLDYTEAFF	TGTGCCAGCAGCGCTTCCAGTCTTGACTACACTGAAGCTTTCTTT
-	TRBJ1-2	TRBV5-4	-	CASSWGGPTGGYTF	TGTGCCAGCAGCTGGGGGGGTCCTACTGGCGGCTACACCTTC
TRBD1	TRBJ2-3	TRBV28	-	CASILGQGADYTQYF	TGTGCCAGCATCCTCGGACAGGGGGCGGACTATACGCAGTATTTT
TRBD1	TRBJ1-2	TRBV7-8	-	CASSLAGTGGEDYGYTF	TGTGCCAGCAGCTTAGCAGGGACAGGGGGCGAAGACTATGGCTACACCTTC
TRBD1	TRBJ2-7	TRBV19	-	CASSPGQGSNYEQYF	TGTGCCAGTAGTCCAGGACAGGGAAGCAACTACGAGCAGTACTTC
TRBD2	TRBJ2-7	TRBV28	-	CASRWSGAYEQYF	TGTGCCAGCAGATGGAGCGGGGCCTACGAGCAGTACTTC
-	TRBJ2-3	TRBV5-1	-	CASSLSIGTDTQYF	TGCGCCAGCAGCTTGTCGATTGGCACAGATACGCAGTATTTT
TRBD1	TRBJ2-7	TRBV28	-	CASSRDGTGSYEQYF	TGTGCCAGCAGCAGGGACGGGACAGGCTCCTACGAGCAGTACTTC
-	TRBJ1-1	TRBV6-4	once	CASSDSTGEAFF	TGTGCCAGCAGTGACTCGACGGGTGAGGCTTTCTTT
TRBD2	TRBJ2-3	TRBV2	-	CASSRLAGVGTDTQYF	TGTGCCAGCAGTAGACTAGCGGGAGTGGGCACAGATACGCAGTATTTT
-	TRBJ2-5	TRBV6-5	-	CASELTSLETQYF	TGTGCCAGCGAATTAACTAGTTTAGAGACCCAGTACTTC